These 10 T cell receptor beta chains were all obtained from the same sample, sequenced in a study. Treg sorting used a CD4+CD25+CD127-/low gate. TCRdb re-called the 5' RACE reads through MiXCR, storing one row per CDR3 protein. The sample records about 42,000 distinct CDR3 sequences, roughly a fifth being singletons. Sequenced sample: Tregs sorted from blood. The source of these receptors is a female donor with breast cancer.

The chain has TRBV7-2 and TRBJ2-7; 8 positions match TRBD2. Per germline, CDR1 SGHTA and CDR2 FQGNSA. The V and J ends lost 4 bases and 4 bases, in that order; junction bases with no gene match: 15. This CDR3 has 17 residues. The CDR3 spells CASSSSGIAGLLYEQYF. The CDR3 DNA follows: TGTGCCAGCAGCTCCAGTGGTATAGCGGGACTGCTATACGAGCAGTACTTC.

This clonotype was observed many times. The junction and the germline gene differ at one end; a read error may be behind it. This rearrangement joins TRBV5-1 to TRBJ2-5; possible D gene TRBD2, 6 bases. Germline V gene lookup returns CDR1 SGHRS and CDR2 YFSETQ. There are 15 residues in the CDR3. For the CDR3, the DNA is TGCGCCAGCAGCTCCGGGGCGGGAACTCAAGAAACCCAGTACTTC. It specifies CASSSGAGTQETQYF.

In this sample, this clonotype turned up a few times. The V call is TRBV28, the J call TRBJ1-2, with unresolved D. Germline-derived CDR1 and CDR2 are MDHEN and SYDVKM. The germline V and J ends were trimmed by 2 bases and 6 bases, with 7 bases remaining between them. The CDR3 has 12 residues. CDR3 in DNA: TGTGCCAGCAGTTTAAGGGCAGATGGCTACACCTTC. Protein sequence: CASSLRADGYTF.

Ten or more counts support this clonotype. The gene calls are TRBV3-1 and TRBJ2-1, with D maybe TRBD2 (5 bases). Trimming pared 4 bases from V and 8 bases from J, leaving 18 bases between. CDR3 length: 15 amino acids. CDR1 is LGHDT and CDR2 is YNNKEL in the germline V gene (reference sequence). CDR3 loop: CASSPPRGRGYEQFF. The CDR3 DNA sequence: TGTGCCAGCAGCCCCCCACGGGGTCGGGGATATGAGCAGTTCTTC.

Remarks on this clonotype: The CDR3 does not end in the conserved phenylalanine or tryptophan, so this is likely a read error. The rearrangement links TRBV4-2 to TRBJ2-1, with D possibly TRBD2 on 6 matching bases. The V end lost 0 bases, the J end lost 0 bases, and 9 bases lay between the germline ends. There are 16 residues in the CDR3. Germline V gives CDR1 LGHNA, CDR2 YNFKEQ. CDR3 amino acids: CASSQEGRSSYNEQFL. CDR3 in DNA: TGTGCCAGCAGCCAAGAAGGGAGGAGCTCCTACAATGAGCAGTTCCTC.

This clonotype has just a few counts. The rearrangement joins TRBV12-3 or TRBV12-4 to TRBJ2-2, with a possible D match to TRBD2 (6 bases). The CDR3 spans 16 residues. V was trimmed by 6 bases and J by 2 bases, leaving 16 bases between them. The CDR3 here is CASSPPTGVNTGELFF. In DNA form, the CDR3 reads TGTGCCAGCAGCCCCCCTACGGGGGTAAACACCGGGGAGCTGTTTTTT.

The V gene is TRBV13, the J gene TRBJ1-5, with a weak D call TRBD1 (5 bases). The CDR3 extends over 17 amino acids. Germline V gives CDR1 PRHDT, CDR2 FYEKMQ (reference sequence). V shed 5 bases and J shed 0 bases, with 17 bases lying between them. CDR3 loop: CASSMNRGLHSNQPQHF. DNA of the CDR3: TGTGCCAGCAGCATGAACCGGGGCCTACATAGCAATCAGCCCCAGCATTTT.

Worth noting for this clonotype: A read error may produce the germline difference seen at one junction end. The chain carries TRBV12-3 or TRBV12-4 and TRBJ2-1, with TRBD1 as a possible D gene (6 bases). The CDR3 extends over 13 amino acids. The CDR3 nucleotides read TGTGCTAGCACTCCTACAGGGCGGGATGAGCAGTTCTTC. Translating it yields CASTPTGRDEQFF.

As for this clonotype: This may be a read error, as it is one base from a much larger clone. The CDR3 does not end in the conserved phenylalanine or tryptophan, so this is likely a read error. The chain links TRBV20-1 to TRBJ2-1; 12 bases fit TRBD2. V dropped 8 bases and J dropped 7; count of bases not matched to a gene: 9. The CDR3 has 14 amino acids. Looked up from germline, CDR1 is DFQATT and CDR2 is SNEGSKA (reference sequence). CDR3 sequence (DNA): TGCAGTACTGTCTGGACTAGCGGGAATAATGAGCAGTTCTCC. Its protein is CSTVWTSGNNEQFS.

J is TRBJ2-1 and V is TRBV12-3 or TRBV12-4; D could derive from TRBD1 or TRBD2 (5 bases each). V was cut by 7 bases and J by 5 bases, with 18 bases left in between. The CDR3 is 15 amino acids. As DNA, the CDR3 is TGTGCCAGCACTCTTGGGGGATCTACTCACAATGAGCAGTTCTTC. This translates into CASTLGGSTHNEQFF.